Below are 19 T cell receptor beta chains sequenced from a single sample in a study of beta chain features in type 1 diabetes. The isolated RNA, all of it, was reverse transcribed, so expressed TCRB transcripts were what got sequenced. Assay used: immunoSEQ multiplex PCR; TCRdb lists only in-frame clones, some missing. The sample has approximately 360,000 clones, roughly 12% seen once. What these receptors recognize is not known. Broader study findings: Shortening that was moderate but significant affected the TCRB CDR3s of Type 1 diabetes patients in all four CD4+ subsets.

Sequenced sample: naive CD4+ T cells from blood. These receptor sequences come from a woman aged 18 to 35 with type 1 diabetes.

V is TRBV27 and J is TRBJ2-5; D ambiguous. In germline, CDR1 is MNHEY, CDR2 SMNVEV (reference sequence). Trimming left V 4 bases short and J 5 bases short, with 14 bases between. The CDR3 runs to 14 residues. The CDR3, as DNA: TGTGCCAGCAGTTCTCAAAACTTCTATGAGACCCAGTACTTC. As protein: CASSSQNFYETQYF.

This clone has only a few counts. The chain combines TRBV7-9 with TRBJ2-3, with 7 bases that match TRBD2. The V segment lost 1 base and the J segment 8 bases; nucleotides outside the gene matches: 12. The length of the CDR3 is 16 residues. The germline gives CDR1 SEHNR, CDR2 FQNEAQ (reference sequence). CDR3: CASSLDGGSPSGTQYF. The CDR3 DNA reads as TGTGCCAGCAGCTTAGATGGCGGGAGCCCCTCTGGTACGCAGTATTTT.

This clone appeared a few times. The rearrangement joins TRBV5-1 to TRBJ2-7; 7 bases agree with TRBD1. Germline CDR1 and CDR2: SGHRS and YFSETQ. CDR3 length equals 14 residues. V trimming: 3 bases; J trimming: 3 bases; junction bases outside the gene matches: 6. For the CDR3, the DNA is TGCGCCAGCAGCTCCGACACAGGGGTCTACGAGCAGTACTTC. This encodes CASSSDTGVYEQYF.

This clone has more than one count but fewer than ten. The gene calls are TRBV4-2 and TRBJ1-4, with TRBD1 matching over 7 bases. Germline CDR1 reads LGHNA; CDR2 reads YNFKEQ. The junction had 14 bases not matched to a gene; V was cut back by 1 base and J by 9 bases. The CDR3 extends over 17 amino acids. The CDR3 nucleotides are TGTGCCAGCAGCCAAGCGACAGGGCCCCTTTTCAATAAAAAACTGTTTTTT. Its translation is CASSQATGPLFNKKLFF.

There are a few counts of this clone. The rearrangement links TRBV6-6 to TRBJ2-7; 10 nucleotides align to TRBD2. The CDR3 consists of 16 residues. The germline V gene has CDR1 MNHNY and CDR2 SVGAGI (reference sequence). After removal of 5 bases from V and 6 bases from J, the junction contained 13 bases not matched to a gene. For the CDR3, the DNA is TGTGCCAGCAGTCCCAATAGCGGGGGGCCTTTTGGCGAGCAGTACTTC. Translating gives CASSPNSGGPFGEQYF.

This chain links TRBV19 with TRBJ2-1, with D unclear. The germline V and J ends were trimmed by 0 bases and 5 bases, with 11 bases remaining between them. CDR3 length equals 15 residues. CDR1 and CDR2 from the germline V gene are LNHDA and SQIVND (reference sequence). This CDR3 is CASSIDLLVNNEQFF. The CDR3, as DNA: TGTGCCAGTAGTATAGATCTATTGGTCAACAATGAGCAGTTCTTC.

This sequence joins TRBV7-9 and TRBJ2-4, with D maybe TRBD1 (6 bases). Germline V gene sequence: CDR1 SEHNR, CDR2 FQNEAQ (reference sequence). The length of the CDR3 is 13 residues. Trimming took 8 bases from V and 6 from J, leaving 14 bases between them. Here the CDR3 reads CASRRDTGNIQYF. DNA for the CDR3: TGTGCCAGCCGAAGGGACACCGGAAACATTCAGTACTTC.

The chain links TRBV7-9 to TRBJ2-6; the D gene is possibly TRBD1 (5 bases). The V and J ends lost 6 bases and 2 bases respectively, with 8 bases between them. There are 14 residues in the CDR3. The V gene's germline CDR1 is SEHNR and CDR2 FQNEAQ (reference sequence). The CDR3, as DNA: TGTGCCAGCAGGACAGTAGCTGGGGCCAACGTCCTGACTTTC. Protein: CASRTVAGANVLTF.

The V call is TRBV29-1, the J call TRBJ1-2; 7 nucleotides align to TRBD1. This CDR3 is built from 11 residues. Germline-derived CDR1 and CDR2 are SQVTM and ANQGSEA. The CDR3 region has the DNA TGCGGCACGGGACAGAACTATGGCTACACCTTC. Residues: CGTGQNYGYTF.

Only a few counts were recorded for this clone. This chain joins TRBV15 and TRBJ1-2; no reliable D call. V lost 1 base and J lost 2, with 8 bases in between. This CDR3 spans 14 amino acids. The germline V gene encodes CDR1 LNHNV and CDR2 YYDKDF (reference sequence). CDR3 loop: CATSRGNGNYGYTF. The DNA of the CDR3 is TGTGCCACCAGCAGAGGAAACGGGAACTATGGCTACACCTTC.

The CDR3 DNA is TGTGCCAGCAGTTCTCGCCGGGTCGAAGCTTTCTTT. Protein sequence: CASSSRRVEAFF. V gene TRBV28 combines with J gene TRBJ1-1; D remains unclear. CDR3 length: 12 amino acids. Trimming cost V 4 bases and J 8 bases, with 11 bases left between them. The germline V gene encodes CDR1 MDHEN and CDR2 SYDVKM.

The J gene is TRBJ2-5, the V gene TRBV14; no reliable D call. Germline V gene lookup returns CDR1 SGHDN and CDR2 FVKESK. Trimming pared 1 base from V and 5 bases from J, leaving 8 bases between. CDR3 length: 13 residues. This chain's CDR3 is CASSQGTRETQYF. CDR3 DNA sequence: TGTGCCAGCAGCCAAGGCACCAGGGAGACCCAGTACTTC.

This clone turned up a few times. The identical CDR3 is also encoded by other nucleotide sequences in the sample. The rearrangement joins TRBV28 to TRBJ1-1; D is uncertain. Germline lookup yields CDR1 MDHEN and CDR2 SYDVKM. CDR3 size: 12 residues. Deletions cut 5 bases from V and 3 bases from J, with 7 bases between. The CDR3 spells CASSPRYTEAFF. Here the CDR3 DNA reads TGTGCCAGCAGTCCCAGGTACACTGAAGCTTTCTTT.

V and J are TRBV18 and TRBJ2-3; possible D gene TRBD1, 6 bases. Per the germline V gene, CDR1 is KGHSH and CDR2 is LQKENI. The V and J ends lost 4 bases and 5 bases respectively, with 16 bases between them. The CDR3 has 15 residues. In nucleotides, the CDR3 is TGTGCCAGCTCACTTTCGACAGGCCGGGAAGATACGCAGTATTTT. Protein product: CASSLSTGREDTQYF.

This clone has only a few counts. In nucleotides, the CDR3 is TGTGCCTGGAGGGGCAGCCAACCTAATCAGCCCCAGCATTTT. It yields the protein CAWRGSQPNQPQHF. This chain uses TRBV30 with TRBJ1-5; no clear D. CDR3 length: 14 amino acids. V was pared by 3 bases and J by 4 bases, with 13 bases between. In germline, CDR1 is GTSNPN, CDR2 SVGIG (reference sequence).

For the CDR3, the DNA is TGTGCCAGCAGGCCCCGGGACACCCGATTGGGCGGGGAGCTGTTTTTT. It specifies CASRPRDTRLGGELFF. The chain has TRBV7-8 and TRBJ2-2; possibly TRBD1 for D (6 bases). Germline V CDR1 and CDR2: SGHVS, FQNEAQ. CDR3 length equals 16 residues. Between the trimmed V and J ends, which lost 6 bases and 7 bases, there was a span of 21 bases.

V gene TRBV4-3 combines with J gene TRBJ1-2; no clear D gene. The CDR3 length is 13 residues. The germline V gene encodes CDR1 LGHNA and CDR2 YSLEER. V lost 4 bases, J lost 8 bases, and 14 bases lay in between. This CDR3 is CASSRGEGGGYTF. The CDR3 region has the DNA TGCGCCAGCAGCCGCGGAGAGGGTGGAGGCTACACCTTC.

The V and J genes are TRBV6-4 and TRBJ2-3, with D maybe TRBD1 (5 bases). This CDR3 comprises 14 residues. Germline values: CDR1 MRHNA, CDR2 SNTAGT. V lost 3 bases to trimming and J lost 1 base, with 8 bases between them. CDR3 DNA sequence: TGTGCCAGCAGTGAGCAGGGTGGCACAGATACGCAGTATTTT. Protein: CASSEQGGTDTQYF.

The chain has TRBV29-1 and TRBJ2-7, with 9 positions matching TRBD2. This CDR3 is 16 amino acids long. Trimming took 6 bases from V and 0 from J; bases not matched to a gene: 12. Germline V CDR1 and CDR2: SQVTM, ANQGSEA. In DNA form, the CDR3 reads TGCAGCGTCGCGGCGGGGCTAGCGGGGCGCTCCTACGAGCAGTACTTC. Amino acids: CSVAAGLAGRSYEQYF.